The rows below give T cell receptor beta chains drawn from one sample of a study of CD8 T cells in ankylosing spondylitis. In TCRdb, the 5' RACE reads were re-called with MiXCR into one record per CDR3 protein. The data show about 260,000 distinct CDR3 sequences, under 30% seen once. Sequenced: blood, either unsorted or a sorted T cell fraction (not recorded which). The receptors stem from a male donor with ankylosing spondylitis or in good health (not recorded which). CDR3s include the opening cysteine and the closing phenylalanine or tryptophan. A D gene is named only where the DNA matches it firmly. Clone size, where shown, is once, few, many, or a class for clones that have expanded.

J | V | D | size | DNA | CDR3
TRBJ2-3 | TRBV6-5 | - | many | TGTGCCAGCAGTTACGGCCTACCCAGCACAGATACGCAGTATTTT | CASSYGLPSTDTQYF
TRBJ2-3 | TRBV29-1 | TRBD1 | - | TGCAGCGTTGACCAGGGGGGCACAGATACGCAGTATTTT | CSVDQGGTDTQYF
TRBJ1-5 | TRBV14 | - | - | TGTGCCAGCAGCCAAGCGGGGTTCGGCAATCAGCCCCAGCATTTT | CASSQAGFGNQPQHF
TRBJ2-5 | TRBV12-3/TRBV12-4 | TRBD1 | few | TGTGCCAGCAGTGAGGACAGGGCCGCCCAGTACTTC | CASSEDRAAQYF
TRBJ2-5 | TRBV20-1 | TRBD1 | - | TGCAGTGCTACCGGGACAGGGGGCTTCTGGGAGACCCAGTACTTC | CSATGTGGFWETQYF
TRBJ1-5 | TRBV12-3/TRBV12-4 | - | many | TGTGCCAGCAGTTTAGATATCCAGCCCCAGCATTTT | CASSLDIQPQHF
TRBJ2-2 | TRBV7-8 | - | - | TGTGCCAGCAGCCCAAGGGGGTCCGGGGAGCTGTTTTTT | CASSPRGSGELFF
TRBJ2-1 | TRBV20-1 | - | - | TGCAGTGCTAGAGTAAGGCTAGCCTCAAATGAGCAGTTCTTC | CSARVRLASNEQFF
TRBJ2-3 | TRBV15 | - | few | TGTGCCACCAGCAGACCCCGGACAAGGAAGGTTGTGTCCATTAGCACAGATACGCAGTATTTT | CATSRPRTRKVVSISTDTQYF
TRBJ1-4 | TRBV29-1 | TRBD1 | many | TGCAGCGTTGCTAGGGACAGGGGTAATGAAAAACTGTTTTTT | CSVARDRGNEKLFF
TRBJ2-7 | TRBV20-1 | - | - | TGCAGTGCTAGAGATCGGGGGGCAGGGGTGAACGAGCAGTACTTC | CSARDRGAGVNEQYF
TRBJ2-7 | TRBV12-3/TRBV12-4 | - | - | TGTGCCAGCACACAGGGACAAACCTACGAGCAGTACTTC | CASTQGQTYEQYF
TRBJ2-1 | TRBV20-1 | - | many | TGCAGTGTTAGTAGCTACAATGAGCAGTTCTTC | CSVSSYNEQFF
TRBJ2-3 | TRBV20-1 | - | - | TGCAGTGTGTGGTCTCCGGTCACAGATACGCAGTATTTT | CSVWSPVTDTQYF
TRBJ2-1 | TRBV6-5 | - | - | TGTGCCAGCAGTTACCTGGCGCGGGGTCGGAATGAGCAGTTCTTC | CASSYLARGRNEQFF
TRBJ2-7 | TRBV5-1 | TRBD1 | - | TGCGCCAGCAGCTATAGGACAGGGGACTACGAGCAGTACTTC | CASSYRTGDYEQYF
TRBJ2-7 | TRBV20-1 | - | many | TGCAGTGCTCCAGGGAACGAGCAGTACTTC | CSAPGNEQYF
TRBJ2-7 | TRBV13 | - | few | TGTGCCAGCAGCACAGCCCCCACACAGGGGAGGCACGAGCAGTACTTC | CASSTAPTQGRHEQYF
TRBJ2-1 | TRBV20-1 | - | many | TGCAGTGCTAGAGTTGCTAGCTCCGTAAATGAGCAGTTCTTC | CSARVASSVNEQFF
TRBJ2-3 | TRBV29-1 | - | many | TGCAGCGTACTCGACACAGATACGCAGTATTTT | CSVLDTDTQYF
TRBJ2-3 | TRBV4-1 | - | many | TGCGCCAGCAGCCAAGTTGACGAGCGGCCCACAGATACGCAGTATTTT | CASSQVDERPTDTQYF
TRBJ1-6 | TRBV12-3/TRBV12-4 | - | few | TGTGCCAGCAGTGACGGAAATTCACCCCTCCACTTT | CASSDGNSPLHF
TRBJ2-2 | TRBV6-2/TRBV6-3 | TRBD2 | many | TGTGCCAGCAGAACCAGACTAGCGGGGGGTGTTACCGGGGAGCTGTTTTTT | CASRTRLAGGVTGELFF
TRBJ2-3 | TRBV5-1 | TRBD2 | many | TGCGCCAGCAGCGCCCGGGGGGGCCAATCGGATACGCAGTATTTT | CASSARGGQSDTQYF
TRBJ1-5 | TRBV12-3/TRBV12-4 | - | few | TGTGCCAGCAGTCCGATGATGGCAGGGCAAGGCAATCAGCCCCAGCATTTT | CASSPMMAGQGNQPQHF
TRBJ2-3 | TRBV10-2 | TRBD2 | - | TGCGCCAGCAGTGCTAGCGGGGGGTCAGATACGCAGTATTTT | CASSASGGSDTQYF
TRBJ2-5 | TRBV20-1 | - | - | TGCAGTGCTGAACGGGGGCAGGAGACCCAGTACTTC | CSAERGQETQYF
TRBJ2-5 | TRBV15 | - | - | TGTGCCGCCAGCGGCCGGACAGCAAAAGAGACCCAGTACTTC | CAASGRTAKETQYF
TRBJ1-2 | TRBV3-1 | TRBD1 | many | TGTGCCAGCAGCCCTGAACAGGGGGCGTTTTCTGGCTACACCTTC | CASSPEQGAFSGYTF
TRBJ2-5 | TRBV10-3 | - | many | TGTGCCATCAGTGTTTGGGGCCAAGAGACCCAGTACTTC | CAISVWGQETQYF
TRBJ1-2 | TRBV5-1 | TRBD1 | many | TGCGCCAGCAGCTTGGCCACGGGACAGCTTCTTTATGGCTACACCTTC | CASSLATGQLLYGYTF
TRBJ2-3 | TRBV20-1 | - | - | TGCTGTGCTAGAGATGGAGCGCACAGAACTACAGATACGCAGTATTTT | CCARDGAHRTTDTQYF
TRBJ2-2 | TRBV29-1 | - | - | - | CSVARGTTGELSF
TRBJ1-1 | TRBV12-3/TRBV12-4 | - | - | TGTGCCAGCAGTTTTGCAGGAAGGAACACTGAAGCTTTCTTT | CASSFAGRNTEAFF
TRBJ1-2 | TRBV28 | TRBD1 | many | TGTGCCAGCAACTGGGGACAGGATAATGGCTACACCTTC | CASNWGQDNGYTF
TRBJ1-2 | TRBV20-1 | - | few | TGCAGTGCTTCTACCTACGGGGGGGAATATGGCTACACCTTC | CSASTYGGEYGYTF
TRBJ2-3 | TRBV6-1 | - | few | TGTGCCAGCAGTGAACTGGGGACAGATACGCAGTATTTT | CASSELGTDTQYF
TRBJ1-1 | TRBV25-1 | TRBD1 | few | TGTGCCAGCAGTCCCTCTCTGACAGGGGGACGCTATCTGAACACTGAAGCTTTCTTT | CASSPSLTGGRYLNTEAFF
TRBJ2-7 | TRBV20-1 | TRBD1 | few | TGCAGTGCTAGAACATGGGACAGGGGTTACGAGCAGTACTTC | CSARTWDRGYEQYF
TRBJ2-3 | TRBV20-1 | TRBD1 | - | TGCCTGGGACAGGCGATGACCTACACAGATACGCAGTATTTT | CLGQAMTYTDTQYF
TRBJ2-3 | TRBV20-1 | TRBD2 | - | TGCAGTGCTAGTGTGGTAGCGGGGGGGTTCACAGATACGCAGTATTTT | CSASVVAGGFTDTQYF
TRBJ2-3 | TRBV20-1 | TRBD2 | many | TGCAGTGCTCCGACTAGCGGGGGGGCCTCAGATACGCAGTATTTT | CSAPTSGGASDTQYF
TRBJ2-1 | TRBV20-1 | - | - | TGCAGTGCCACGGTTTCCGAATTGGGGGGTAATGAGCAGTTCTTC | CSATVSELGGNEQFF
TRBJ2-5 | TRBV29-1 | TRBD1 | few | TGCAGCGTCGGACAGGGAGAAGAGACCCAGTACTTC | CSVGQGEETQYF
TRBJ2-3 | TRBV6-1 | - | few | TGTGCCAGCAGGGGGGGACGGACTAGCACAGATACGCAGTATTTT | CASRGGRTSTDTQYF
TRBJ2-3 | TRBV10-3 | - | few | TGTGCCATCAGTGACCAAAACATGAAAGATACGCAGTATTTT | CAISDQNMKDTQYF
TRBJ2-1 | TRBV20-1 | TRBD2 | - | TGCAGTGCTAGATTACCCGGACTAGCGGGGGGTTACAATGAGCAGTTCTTC | CSARLPGLAGGYNEQFF
TRBJ2-7 | TRBV12-3/TRBV12-4 | TRBD1 | - | TGTGCCAGCAGTCCAACTCGGGACAGTGGGGCCTACGAGCAGTACTTC | CASSPTRDSGAYEQYF
TRBJ1-1 | TRBV6-5 | - | few | TGTGCCAGCAGTTATATCTCGGGAGGGACTGAAGCTTTCTTT | CASSYISGGTEAFF
TRBJ2-1 | TRBV12-3/TRBV12-4 | TRBD2 | many | TGTGCCAGCAGTCTTTGGACTAGCTCCAATGAGCAGTTCTTC | CASSLWTSSNEQFF
TRBJ2-1 | TRBV20-1 | - | many | TGCAGTGCTCCTCTTTCGTGGGGATTGGAGCAGTTCTTC | CSAPLSWGLEQFF
TRBJ2-2 | TRBV12-3/TRBV12-4 | - | many | TGTGCCAGCAGTTTACGGGCCGGGGAGCTGTTTTTT | CASSLRAGELFF
TRBJ2-5 | TRBV9 | TRBD2 | many | TGTGCCAGCAGCGTAAACAGCGGGGGCCAAGAGACCCAGTACTTC | CASSVNSGGQETQYF
TRBJ2-1 | TRBV15 | - | few | TGTGCCACCAGCAGAGACCGGGACCTCAATGAGCAGTTCTTC | CATSRDRDLNEQFF
TRBJ1-5 | TRBV20-1 | TRBD1 | few | TGCAGTGCCCTCGACAGGGAGGTCGATCAGCCCCAGCATTTT | CSALDREVDQPQHF
TRBJ2-7 | TRBV10-3 | - | few | TGTGCCATCAGTGAGTCTGGCAGCTCCTACGAGCAGTACTTC | CAISESGSSYEQYF
TRBJ2-3 | TRBV4-2 | - | - | TGTGCCAGCAGCCAAGCAATCACAGATACGCAGTATTTT | CASSQAITDTQYF